This TCR beta chain was identified during a study of shared clonotypes between healthy human individuals. Study overall: There were three CD4 naive, three CD4 memory, two CD8 naive and one CD8 memory plates per donor. General study points: Larger estimated richness was generally recorded for naive subsets relative to memory subsets. It was the non-shared clonotypes that had lower generation probabilities than clonotypes shared by all four donors.

Comment on this clone: Its antigen remains unknown.

Using immunoSEQ multiplex PCR, the repertoire was profiled, and TCRdb retains in-frame clones only, with some absent. The table lists 2 million to 2.5 million clones, roughly 93% of them singletons. Germline CDR1 and CDR2: LNHDA and SQIVND (reference sequence). V lost 6 bases and J lost 0, with 18 bases in between. The CDR3 contains 18 residues. The chain couples TRBV19 to TRBJ2-6; tentatively, D is TRBD2 (6 bases). The sequencing input was naive CD4+ T cells from PBMCs. Noted subset: CD45RA+ positively selected. The source is a man aged 18 to 30 in good health. Some clones in this sample may be carry-over from other donors' samples. The CDR3 DNA reads TGTGCCAGTAGGCCAACGGGACGCGGGATCTCTGGGGCCAACGTCCTGACTTTC. It specifies CASRPTGRGISGANVLTF.